What follows describes a single T cell receptor beta chain. This record comes from a study of blood T cell repertoires in COVID-19. As for the study in general: Both acute and convalescent COVID-19 samples were obtained from the United States, Italy and Spain. In each case, the material was cDNA or gDNA derived from T cells, B-cell-depleted T cells, or PBMCs.

The CDR3 consists of 11 residues. With 5 bases removed from V and 4 bases from J, the gap between germline ends came to 6 bases. In germline, CDR1 is MDHEN, CDR2 SYDVKM. In the study's own analysis: Amplification with reference gene primers provided the estimates of nucleated cell counts. This table comes from immunoSEQ multiplex PCR, and its TCRdb copy is limited to in-frame clones, with some not included. The V and J calls and clone size come from that table; D and trimming were worked out from the DNA. The table shows about 24,000 clones, with roughly nine tenths occurring only once. The TCR originated in a woman between 70 and 85 years old with active COVID-19. The chain is built from TRBV28 and TRBJ2-7; D is possibly TRBD2 (5 bases). Specimen: peripheral blood. The CDR3 DNA reads as TGTGCCAGCAGTACGGGGTACGAGCAGTACTTC. Translating gives CASSTGYEQYF.